Here is one T cell receptor (beta chain) with its context. This clone was counted only a few times. Its cognate antigen has yet to be identified. Within one base of it there is no much larger clone, and no base qualities were kept. This sample stems from a study of cytomegalovirus exposure and HLA in healthy donors (dated by TCRdb to the late 2010s). Turning to the overall study: An earlier analysis of approximately 640 of the donors reported about 250 Gb of sequence data and 100 million to 140 million unique TCR beta sequences from roughly 200 million T cells. Rather than using new phenotypic data, the later analysis identified candidate immune exposures from TCR beta sequences and from how often those sequences occurred across donors. All discovery cohort repertoires had been generated using a single sequencing platform. HLA typing included class I and class II loci at four-digit resolution. On average, around 230,000 unique TCR beta nucleotide sequences were sequenced per donor among a few hundred genotyped donors of the cohort, with roughly 18% of those sequences being non-productive. Using immunosequencing, the study profiled T cell repertoires from 550 to 750 subjects and related those repertoires to cytomegalovirus serostatus. Several DR-DQ haplotypes were treated as single units for association and clustering because of strong linkage in the cohort. The number of donors typed differed by locus, with 629-630 for A, B, C, DRB1 and DQB1, 522 for DQA1, 606 for DPA1, and around 460 for DPB1. The aim of the study was to test whether cataloging public T cell receptors could identify signatures of past pathogen exposure. A later analysis re-examined previously published TCR beta repertoires from 610 or so donors and added high-resolution HLA genotyping to investigate patterns of TCR occurrence. Donor age, sex, ethnicity and CMV serostatus were compiled together with the repertoire data. The study combined high-throughput TCR immunosequencing, statistical association of individual TCRs with disease status, and machine learning to predict cytomegalovirus infection status. The genetic ancestry cluster associated with self-reported Caucasian donors included 81% of the 398 genotyped donors. In an earlier analysis of roughly 580 of the donors, high-throughput TCR beta sequencing was used to judge whether each TCR beta V gene segment behaved as functional or pseudogenic. A later genetic analysis took genome-wide SNP genotypes for about 65% of the roughly 670 donors and used that subset as a discovery cohort. Approximately 300 gigabases of sequencing data and 80 million or so unique TCR sequences were included in an early release covering over 600 HLA-typed donors. In addition to the first cohort of around 670 subjects, a separate validation cohort of over 90 different subjects was used. Results and caveats for the whole study, not just this receptor: In a later analysis, HLA-associated TCR beta chains showed more clonal expansion and lower generation probabilities than non-associated chains that were equally common. Three of the identified cytomegalovirus-associated TCR beta chains were confirmed in vitro to be specific for cytomegalovirus antigens. In both the original and validation cohorts, the classifier was reported to diagnose cytomegalovirus status with high specificity and sensitivity. In an earlier analysis of more than 450 of the donors, most TCR beta V segments were observed in productive rearrangements about 90% or about 30% of the time, broadly matching IMGT annotations. In a later analysis, more than 15,000 TCR beta sequences were associated with specific HLA alleles at a false discovery rate of 0.05. Immune exposure information for the cohort was limited to CMV serostatus. According to a later genetic analysis, donors in an Asian-associated ancestry cluster had fewer N-insertions in productive TCRs than the approximately 610-donor mean. Because HLA typing was missing for some donors at each locus, association tests included only the typed subset. The authors suggested that the approach could potentially be extended to other disease states and immunological phenotypes. Sequencing depth was assumed to be roughly uniform across donors in the presence/absence analyses, though that assumption may not hold. In this cohort, only TCR beta chains were sequenced, and detectable features were limited by the absence of alpha or paired-chain data. V-gene and J-gene trimming of TCR beta chains was associated with a missense DCLRE1C variant in a later genetic analysis, and the association was replicated in an independent cohort. While some public TCRs were present in many individuals, most TCR sequences turned up only very rarely across donors. The study gave a list of 150 to 200 TCR beta chains associated with cytomegalovirus. When HLA alleles, especially DR and DQ, strongly co-occurred, attributing TCR associations to individual alleles was difficult. The 87-base-pair reads could not distinguish some IMGT-functional V segments, including TRBV6-2 and TRBV6-3, so those segments were excluded. A further reported finding was that TCR beta sequences accurately predicted the HLA-A and HLA-B alleles for most subjects in the first cohort. Most CMV-associated TCR beta chains appeared to be HLA-restricted in a later analysis, and the HLA associations seemed to be driven largely by CMV exposure. The earlier analysis of about 600 of the donors excluded approximately 15 rarely observed V segments, including chromosome 9 orphons, because counts were too low. Linkage disequilibrium might explain the correlated functional status among segregating V segments, but an unknown experimental factor could not be excluded. The sequencing pipeline was judged likely to have produced a cluster of highly shared sequence variants as a technical artifact. In a later analysis, the rate of TCR association differed among HLA loci, with DRB1 alleles having the most associated TCRs and HLA-C alleles having the fewest. A later analysis reported that several top co-occurrence clusters appeared linked to parvovirus B19, influenza, CMV and Epstein-Barr virus.

The library was generated by the immunoSEQ multiplex PCR assay. For the multiplex PCR, a mixture combining 60 forward primers for TCR Vbeta segments and 13 reverse primers for TCR Jbeta segments was used. Amplification of the CDR3 region of rearranged TCR beta genes was performed with a multiplex PCR assay on genomic DNA. Amplified TCR beta libraries were sequenced as 87-base-pair reads on the Illumina HiSeq System. From the authors' description of their analysis: In a later analysis, around 80 million unique TCR beta chains were counted across the 650 to 750 repertoires, and roughly 11 million of these chains were shared by at least two donors. To remove PCR and sequencing errors, raw reads were error-corrected and collapsed into unique sequences using a nearest-neighbor algorithm that merged closely related sequences. Alignment of CDR3 sequences to IMGT reference sequences was used to assign V, D and J gene segments. For a sequence to be retained, at least a six-nucleotide match to both a V gene segment and a J gene segment was required. Rearrangements were called productive when the CDR3 lacked stop codons and stayed in frame with V and J; all others were non-productive. CDR3 was defined according to IMGT convention as the region running from the second conserved V-encoded cysteine to the conserved J-encoded phenylalanine. The earlier analysis of 500 to 650 of the donors excluded any sequence lacking an unambiguous match to a single V gene segment. In an earlier analysis of 587 of the donors, a V segment was called functional when productive rearrangements were above 56.7%, and segregating when the standard deviation between donors exceeded 5%. A statistical classification framework was built for diagnosing cytomegalovirus status from the catalog of TCR beta chain sequences. In a later analysis, V and J genes were assigned by comparing TCR nucleotide sequences against IMGT/GENE-DB human TR gene sequences. The TCRdist pipeline was used in a later analysis to assign CDR3 sequences and most-parsimonious VDJ recombination scenarios. In a later analysis, every TCR beta chain was defined by the combination of its CDR3 amino acid sequence and its V-gene family, and reads without a unique V-gene family were dropped. As a way to deal with suspected cross-contamination and a sequencing artifact, a later analysis dropped 450 to 600 nucleotide sequences that were highly shared and had low generation probability. For each public chain, a later analysis derived a clonal expansion index from normalized ranks of inferred template counts within each repertoire. A later analysis computed generation probabilities with a VDJ recombination model fitted to out-of-frame rearrangements, and checked the results against IGoR. In a later analysis, hypergeometric tests were used to score TCR-TCR, TCR-HLA and TCR-CMV co-occurrence, with a repertoire-size bias correction applied to TCR pairs. In a later analysis, false discovery rates were estimated by permuting HLA or CMV assignments 20 times. A later analysis grouped co-occurring TCRs with DBSCAN, adding TCRdist sequence similarity when clustering within HLA-allele-positive subsets. Repertoires with fewer than 30,000 or more than 120,000 public chains were left out of co-occurrence clustering, as were five repertoires with anomalous nucleotide sharing. TCRdb carries this immuneACCESS record with in-frame sequences only. Its versions omit some clonotypes, under half of them owing to an unresolved V gene in the studies checked, with the rest unexplained. The DNA was the basis for D and trimming; V, J and clone size are from that table. Across this sample there are 100,000 or so clones, with 70% to 75% seen only once. The ten largest clones capture roughly 1.2% of the sample.

In total, approximately 690 healthy bone marrow donors made up the cohort. At the time of sampling, all cohort members were nominally healthy, though unrecorded immune exposures were likely present. The donor was CMV seronegative and belonged to the group of 350 or so seronegative cohort members. A peripheral blood sample was provided by each donor, and peripheral blood mononuclear cells were used for TCR beta sequencing. Genomic DNA was extracted from the blood cell samples with the Qiagen DNeasy Blood Extraction Kit. At the junction V is shortened by 1 base and J by 4 bases, with 14 bases in between. According to the germline V gene (reference sequence), CDR1 reads LNHDA and CDR2 reads SQIVND. The CDR3 has 15 amino acids, counting the end cysteine and phenylalanine. Of all the DNA, just the CDR3 is kept, 45 bases in frame from base 1.

The TCR sequence derives from a man between 35 and 55 years old in good health and CMV-seronegative. The chain is assembled from TRBV19 and TRBJ2-7; TRBD2 is possibly the D segment (5 matching bases). Sequencing used PBMCs. The CDR3 protein: CASSIVVGVTYEQYF. The DNA is as follows: TGTGCCAGTAGTATAGTGGTCGGGGTTACGTACGAGCAGTACTTC.